The 5 T cell receptor beta chains below come from one sample, sequenced in a study of blood T cell repertoires in COVID-19. Clones were sequenced by immunoSEQ multiplex PCR, and TCRdb holds only the in-frame ones, with some missing. The sample records about 190,000 clones, 86% being singletons. What was sequenced was peripheral blood. These receptors were taken from a woman between 25 and 40 years old with active or convalescent COVID-19.

The rearrangement uses TRBV5-1 and TRBJ2-1; 8 bases are shared with TRBD1. The CDR3 loop spans 14 amino acids. The V gene end was trimmed by 4 bases and the J gene end by 9 bases; junction bases not matched to a gene: 9. Germline CDR1 is SGHRS and CDR2 is YFSETQ. The CDR3 is CASSTGTGYREQFF. CDR3 coding DNA: TGCGCCAGCAGCACCGGGACAGGTTATCGTGAGCAGTTCTTC.

V is TRBV2 and J is TRBJ2-7, with no clear D. The CDR3 runs 14 residues. V lost 10 bases to trimming and J lost 0 bases, with 16 bases between them. The germline gives CDR1 SNHLY, CDR2 FYNNEI. CDR3 loop: CATKQGGNSYEQYF. CDR3 coding DNA: TGTGCCACCAAGCAAGGCGGTAACTCCTACGAGCAGTACTTC.

This clone was seen only a few times. V usage is TRBV19 and J usage is TRBJ1-5; 8 nucleotides match TRBD1. The CDR3 is 15 residues long. The V and J ends lost 3 bases and 6 bases, in that order; junction bases with no gene match: 7. Germline CDR1 and CDR2: LNHDA and SQIVND (reference sequence). CDR3 sequence: CASSMGQGARQPQHF. In DNA form, the CDR3 reads TGTGCCAGTAGTATGGGCCAGGGGGCACGTCAGCCCCAGCATTTT.

The rearrangement uses TRBV28 and TRBJ2-3; the match to TRBD2 covers 9 bases. Germline V gives CDR1 MDHEN, CDR2 SYDVKM. V was clipped by 11 bases and J by 4 bases; unmatched bases: 7. The CDR3 extends over 13 amino acids. The CDR3 loop reads CAGRREGSDTQYF. The CDR3 nucleotides are TGTGCCGGACGGCGGGAGGGGTCAGATACGCAGTATTTT. Based on the CDR3 plus reference TRBV28 and TRBJ2-3, the full variable domain is DVKVTQSSRYLVKRTGEKVFLECVQDMDHENMFWYRQDPGLGLRLIYFSYDVKMKEKGDIPEGYSVSREKKERFSLILESASTNQTSMYLCAGRREGSDTQYFGPGTRLTVL.

The genes are TRBV4-1 and TRBJ1-5; no definite D call. V was cut by 0 bases and J by 4 bases, with 22 bases left in between. The germline CDR1 and CDR2 sequences are MGHRA and YSYEKL. This CDR3 has 19 residues. The CDR3 DNA follows: TGCGCCAGCAGCCAAGATAGCGTCCCTATCCTCGGGCAAAATCAGCCCCAGCATTTT. This translates into CASSQDSVPILGQNQPQHF.